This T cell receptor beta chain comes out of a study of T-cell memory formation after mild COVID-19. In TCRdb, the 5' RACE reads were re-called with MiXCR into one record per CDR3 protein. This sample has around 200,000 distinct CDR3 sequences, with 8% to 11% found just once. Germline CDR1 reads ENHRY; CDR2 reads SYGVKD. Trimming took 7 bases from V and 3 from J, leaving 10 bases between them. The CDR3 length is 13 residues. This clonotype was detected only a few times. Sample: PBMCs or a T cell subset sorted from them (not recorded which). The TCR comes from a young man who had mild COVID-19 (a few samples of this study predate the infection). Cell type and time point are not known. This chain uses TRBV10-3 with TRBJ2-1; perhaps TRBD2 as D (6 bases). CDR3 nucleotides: TGTGCCATCACACGCGGGGTCTACAATGAGCAGTTCTTC. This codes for CAITRGVYNEQFF.